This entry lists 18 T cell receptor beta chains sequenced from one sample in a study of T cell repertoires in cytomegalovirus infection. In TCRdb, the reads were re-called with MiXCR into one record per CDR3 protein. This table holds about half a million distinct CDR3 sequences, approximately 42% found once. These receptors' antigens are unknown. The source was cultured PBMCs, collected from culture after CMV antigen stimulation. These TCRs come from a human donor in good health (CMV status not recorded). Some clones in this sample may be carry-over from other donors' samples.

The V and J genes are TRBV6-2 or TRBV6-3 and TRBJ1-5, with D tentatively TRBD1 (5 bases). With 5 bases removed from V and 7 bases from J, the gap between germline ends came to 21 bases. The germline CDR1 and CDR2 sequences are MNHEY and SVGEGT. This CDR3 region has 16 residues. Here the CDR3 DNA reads TGTGCCAGCAGTCGCCCCCGGAGGGGTAGCGAACAGCCCCAGCATTTT. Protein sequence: CASSRPRRGSEQPQHF.

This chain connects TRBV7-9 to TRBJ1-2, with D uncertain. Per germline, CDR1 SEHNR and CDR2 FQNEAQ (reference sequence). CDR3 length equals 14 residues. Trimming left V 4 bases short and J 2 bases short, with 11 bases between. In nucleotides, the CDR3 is TGTGCCAGCAGCTCGGGAGTTTACAACTATGGCTACACCTTC. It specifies CASSSGVYNYGYTF.

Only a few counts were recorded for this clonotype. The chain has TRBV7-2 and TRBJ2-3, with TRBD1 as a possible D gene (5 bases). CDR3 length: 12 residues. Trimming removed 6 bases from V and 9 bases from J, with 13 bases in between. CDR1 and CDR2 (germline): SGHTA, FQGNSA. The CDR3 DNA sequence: TGTGCCAGCAGTTTCAGGGAAGGCACGCAGTATTTT. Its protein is CASSFREGTQYF.

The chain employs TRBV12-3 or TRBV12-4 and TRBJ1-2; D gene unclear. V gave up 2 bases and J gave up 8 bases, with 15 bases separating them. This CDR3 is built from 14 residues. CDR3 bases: TGTGCCAGCAGTTTATTACAGTCTCTCCCCGGCTACACCTTC. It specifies CASSLLQSLPGYTF.

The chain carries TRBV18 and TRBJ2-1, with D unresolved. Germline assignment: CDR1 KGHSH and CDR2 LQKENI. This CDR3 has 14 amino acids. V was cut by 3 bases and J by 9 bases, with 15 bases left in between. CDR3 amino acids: CASSPADALPEQFF. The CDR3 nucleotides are TGTGCCAGCTCACCGGCGGACGCTTTACCTGAGCAGTTCTTC.

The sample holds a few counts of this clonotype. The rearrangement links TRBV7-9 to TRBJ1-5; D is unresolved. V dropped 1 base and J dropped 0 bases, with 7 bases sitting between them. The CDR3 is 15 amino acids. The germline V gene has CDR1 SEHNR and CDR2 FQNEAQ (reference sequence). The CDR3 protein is CASSLGDASNQPQHF. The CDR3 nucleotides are TGTGCCAGCAGCTTAGGAGACGCTAGCAATCAGCCCCAGCATTTT.

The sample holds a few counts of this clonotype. The CDR3 loop is CAINGDRTNYGYTF. Here the CDR3 DNA reads TGTGCCATCAATGGGGACAGAACTAACTATGGCTACACCTTC. V and J are TRBV10-3 and TRBJ1-2; 7 nucleotides match TRBD1. Trimming took 7 bases from V and 0 from J; bases not matched to a gene: 5. Per the germline V gene, CDR1 is ENHRY and CDR2 is SYGVKD. The CDR3 sequence is 14 residues long.

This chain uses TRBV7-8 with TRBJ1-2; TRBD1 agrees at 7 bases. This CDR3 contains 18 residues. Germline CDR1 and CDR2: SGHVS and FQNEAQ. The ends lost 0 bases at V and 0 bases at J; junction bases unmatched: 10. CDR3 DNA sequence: TGTGCCAGCAGCTTAGCGTGGCAGGGGGAGATAGCTAACTATGGCTACACCTTC. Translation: CASSLAWQGEIANYGYTF.

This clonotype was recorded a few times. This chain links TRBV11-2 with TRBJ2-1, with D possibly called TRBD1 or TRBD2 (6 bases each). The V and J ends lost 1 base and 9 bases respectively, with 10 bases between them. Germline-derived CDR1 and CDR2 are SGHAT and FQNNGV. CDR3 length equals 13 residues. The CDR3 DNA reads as TGTGCCAGCAGCTTAGGAGGGGGGTCTGAGCAGTTCTTC. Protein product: CASSLGGGSEQFF.

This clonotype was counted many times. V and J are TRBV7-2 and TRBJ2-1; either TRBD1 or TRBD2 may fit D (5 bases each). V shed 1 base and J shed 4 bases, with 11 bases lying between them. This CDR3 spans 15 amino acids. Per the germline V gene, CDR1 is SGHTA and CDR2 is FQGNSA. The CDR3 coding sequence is TGTGCCAGCAGCTTAGATCCGGGACGGTACAATGAGCAGTTCTTC. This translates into CASSLDPGRYNEQFF. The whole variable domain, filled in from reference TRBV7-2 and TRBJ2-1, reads GAGVSQSPSNKVTEKGKDVELRCDPISGHTALYWYRQSLGQGLEFLIYFQGNSAPDKSGLPSDRFSAERTGGSVSTLTIQRTQQEDSAVYLCASSLDPGRYNEQFFGPGTRLTVL.

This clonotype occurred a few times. The CDR3 DNA follows: TGTGCCAGCAGCTTTGAGGCCTCTGGAAACACCATATATTTT. Protein sequence: CASSFEASGNTIYF. J is TRBJ1-3 and V is TRBV7-2; D is unclear. The CDR3 extends over 14 amino acids. Germline CDR1 reads SGHTA; CDR2 reads FQGNSA. The ends were cut back, 3 bases at V and 0 bases at J, with 6 bases in the middle.

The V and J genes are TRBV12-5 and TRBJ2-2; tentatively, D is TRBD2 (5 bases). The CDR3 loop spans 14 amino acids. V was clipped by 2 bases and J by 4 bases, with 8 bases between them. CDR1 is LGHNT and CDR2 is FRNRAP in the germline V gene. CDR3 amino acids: CASGLFGGTGELFF. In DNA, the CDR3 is TGTGCTAGTGGTTTGTTCGGAGGCACCGGGGAGCTGTTTTTT.

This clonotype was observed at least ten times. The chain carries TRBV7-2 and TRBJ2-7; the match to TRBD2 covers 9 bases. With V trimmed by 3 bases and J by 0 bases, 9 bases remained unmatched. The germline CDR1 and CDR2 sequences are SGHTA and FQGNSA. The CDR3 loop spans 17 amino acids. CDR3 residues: CASSFWVAGVSSYEQYF. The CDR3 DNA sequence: TGTGCCAGCAGCTTCTGGGTAGCGGGGGTTAGCTCCTACGAGCAGTACTTC. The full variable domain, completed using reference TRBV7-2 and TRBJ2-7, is GAGVSQSPSNKVTEKGKDVELRCDPISGHTALYWYRQSLGQGLEFLIYFQGNSAPDKSGLPSDRFSAERTGGSVSTLTIQRTQQEDSAVYLCASSFWVAGVSSYEQYFGPGTRLTVT.

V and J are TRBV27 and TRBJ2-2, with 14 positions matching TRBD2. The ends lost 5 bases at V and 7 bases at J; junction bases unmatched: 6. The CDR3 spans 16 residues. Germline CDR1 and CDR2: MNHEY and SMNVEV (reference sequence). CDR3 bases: TGTGCCAGCAGTACCCGACTAGCGGGGGGGCTCGGGGAGCTGTTTTTT. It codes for CASSTRLAGGLGELFF.

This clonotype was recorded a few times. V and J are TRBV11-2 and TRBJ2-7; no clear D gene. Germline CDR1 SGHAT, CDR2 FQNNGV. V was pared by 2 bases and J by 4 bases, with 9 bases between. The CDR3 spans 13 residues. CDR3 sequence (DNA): TGTGCCAGCAGCTTAAATTGGAATTACGAGCAGTACTTC. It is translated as CASSLNWNYEQYF.

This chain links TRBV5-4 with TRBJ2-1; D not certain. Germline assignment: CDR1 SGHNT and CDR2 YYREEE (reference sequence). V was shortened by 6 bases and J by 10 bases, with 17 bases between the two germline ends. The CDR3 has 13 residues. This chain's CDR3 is CASNVPPAKEQFF. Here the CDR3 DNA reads TGTGCCAGCAACGTCCCGCCCGCCAAAGAGCAGTTCTTC.

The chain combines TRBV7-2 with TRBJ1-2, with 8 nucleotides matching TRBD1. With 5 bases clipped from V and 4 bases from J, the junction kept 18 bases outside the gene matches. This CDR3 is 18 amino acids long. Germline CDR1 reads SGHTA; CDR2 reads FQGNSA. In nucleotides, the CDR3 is TGTGCCAGCAGCCGCAGCCCCGGACAGGGTGGGTCCGGCTATGGCTACACCTTC. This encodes CASSRSPGQGGSGYGYTF.

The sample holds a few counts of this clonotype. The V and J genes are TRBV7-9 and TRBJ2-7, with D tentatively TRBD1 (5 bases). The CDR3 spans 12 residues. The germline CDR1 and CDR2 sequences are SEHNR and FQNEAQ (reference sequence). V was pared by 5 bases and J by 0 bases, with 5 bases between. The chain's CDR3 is CASSGASYEQYF. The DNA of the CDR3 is TGTGCCAGCAGCGGGGCCTCCTACGAGCAGTACTTC.